What follows are 22 T cell receptor beta chains derived from one specimen sequenced in a study of blood T cells in healthy people across ages. Together with a sample-barcoded 5' primer, a J-beta primer mix was included in a second PCR lasting about 6 to 11 cycles. TCRdb redid the calling of the 5' RACE reads with MiXCR, one entry per CDR3 protein. The repertoire holds over 950,000 distinct CDR3 sequences, just over 50% seen once, with about 22% in the top ten. Material: blood. The origin of the receptors is a woman aged 55-75 years in good health.

This clonotype was detected only a few times. The gene calls are TRBV7-2 and TRBJ2-7; TRBD2 matches 8 bases. Per the germline V gene, CDR1 is SGHTA and CDR2 is FQGNSA. The CDR3 totals 16 residues. V was clipped by 5 bases and J by 0 bases; unmatched bases: 9. This chain's CDR3 is CASSTRVSGNSYEQYF. DNA of the CDR3: TGTGCCAGCAGCACTCGTGTTAGCGGGAACTCCTACGAGCAGTACTTC.

The V gene is TRBV4-2, the J gene TRBJ2-5; D gene ambiguous. The J call may not be correct, given that the DNA end is closer to TRBJ2-7. CDR3 size: 14 residues. Germline V gene sequence: CDR1 LGHNA, CDR2 YNFKEQ. The CDR3 loop reads CASSQETGDGEQYF. The CDR3 DNA reads TGTGCCAGCAGCCAAGAAACCGGAGACGGCGAGCAGTACTTC.

This clonotype was seen only a few times. The CDR3 bases are TGTGCCAGCAGCTTAGATCTTAGGGGCAGGGTCCACGAGCAGTACTTC. This codes for CASSLDLRGRVHEQYF. The V call is TRBV7-2, the J call TRBJ2-7; D is perhaps TRBD1 (5 bases). The CDR3 spans 16 residues. Germline CDR1 reads SGHTA; CDR2 reads FQGNSA. The ends were cut back, 1 base at V and 5 bases at J, with 18 bases in the middle.

The chain uses TRBV29-1 and TRBJ2-1; D might be TRBD2 (6 bases). This CDR3 spans 15 amino acids. Trimming pared 3 bases from V and 3 bases from J, leaving 15 bases between. Germline CDR1 is SQVTM and CDR2 is ANQGSEA. CDR3 DNA: TGCAGCGTTGAGGGTTCGGGAGCAAACTACAATGAGCAGTTCTTC. Translated: CSVEGSGANYNEQFF.

The table lists this clonotype with a few counts. The V gene is TRBV7-2, the J gene TRBJ2-4; weak D call: TRBD1 (6 bases). The CDR3 sequence is 14 residues long. Germline V gives CDR1 SGHTA, CDR2 FQGNSA. Trimming pared 3 bases from V and 6 bases from J, leaving 12 bases between. CDR3 sequence reads: CASSLGHLVNIQYF. The CDR3 DNA follows: TGTGCCAGCAGCTTGGGACATCTCGTAAACATTCAGTACTTC.

The chain uses TRBV20-1 and TRBJ2-7; 10 bases line up with TRBD2. Unmatched junction bases numbered 6, after V lost 3 bases and J lost 7 bases. Germline V gene sequence: CDR1 DFQATT, CDR2 SNEGSKA (reference sequence). CDR3 length: 13 residues. CDR3 sequence (DNA): TGCAGTGCTAGCACTAGCGGGAAGTGGGAGCAGTACTTC. This translates into CSASTSGKWEQYF.

V usage is TRBV20-1 and J usage is TRBJ2-3; a possible D gene is TRBD2 (5 bases). Trimming left V 3 bases short and J 5 bases short, with 15 bases between. The CDR3 loop spans 14 amino acids. Germline CDR1 is DFQATT and CDR2 is SNEGSKA (reference sequence). The CDR3 reads CSASSAGGKDTQYF. The DNA for the CDR3 is TGCAGTGCTAGCTCCGCGGGCGGTAAAGATACGCAGTATTTT.

The gene calls are TRBV7-9 and TRBJ2-7; 10 nucleotides agree with TRBD2. The end of the DNA aligns better with TRBJ2-5, so the J call may be wrong. CDR1 is SEHNR, CDR2 FQNEAQ, per germline (reference sequence). The CDR3 covers 15 residues. DNA for the CDR3: TGTGCCAGCAGCCCACTAGCGGGACGACCCGAGACCCAGTACTTC. This sequence encodes CASSPLAGRPETQYF.

A few counts support this clonotype. The rearrangement joins TRBV10-3 to TRBJ2-7, with TRBD2 matching 13 bases. Germline V lookup: CDR1 ENHRY, CDR2 SYGVKD. The CDR3 is 15 residues long. Trimming at V came to 2 bases and at J to 9 bases, leaving 7 bases not matched to a gene. CDR3 region: CAISEPGLAGEAQYF. CDR3 nucleotides: TGTGCCATCAGTGAGCCCGGACTAGCGGGAGAGGCGCAGTACTTC.

The CDR3 here is CASSRTGVGGSSTEQYF. CDR3 bases: TGCGCCAGCAGTAGGACAGGGGTAGGCGGGAGTTCAACCGAGCAGTACTTC. The chain links TRBV10-1 to TRBJ2-7; TRBD1 matches 9 bases. The V segment lost 5 bases and the J segment 6 bases; nucleotides outside the gene matches: 17. The CDR3 runs to 17 residues. Germline CDR1 reads WNHNN; CDR2 reads SYGVQD (reference sequence).

The rearrangement uses TRBV4-3 and TRBJ2-5, with 8 bases identical to TRBD2. The V gene end was trimmed by 8 bases and the J gene end by 11 bases; junction bases not matched to a gene: 28. The CDR3 contains 18 residues. Germline CDR1 is LGHNA and CDR2 is YSLEER. The chain's CDR3 is CASAPGGLSGLVGNEQYF. CDR3 DNA: TGCGCCAGCGCGCCCGGGGGATTATCGGGACTAGTTGGCAATGAGCAGTACTTC.

The sample holds a few counts of this clonotype. The chain recombines TRBV5-1 with TRBJ2-1; D remains unclear. CDR3 length: 12 amino acids. Germline assignment: CDR1 SGHRS and CDR2 YFSETQ. Trimming cost V 0 bases and J 9 bases, with 7 bases left between them. CDR3 sequence reads: CASSLDRSEQFF. In DNA, the CDR3 is TGCGCCAGCAGCTTGGATCGGTCTGAGCAGTTCTTC.

This chain joins TRBV4-2 and TRBJ2-1; tentative D call: TRBD2 (6 bases). This CDR3 is 12 amino acids long. The V gene's germline CDR1 is LGHNA and CDR2 YNFKEQ. V lost 1 base to trimming and J lost 11 bases, with 9 bases between them. In nucleotides, the CDR3 is TGTGCCAGCAGCCAAGTAGGAGGGAAGCAGTTCTTC. It yields the protein CASSQVGGKQFF.

In regard to this clonotype: At one end, the junction sequence differs from germline, possibly due to a read error. The chain links TRBV9 to TRBJ2-3, with 8 bases that match TRBD1. The CDR3 totals 14 residues. Germline values: CDR1 SGDLS, CDR2 YYNGEE. CDR3 loop: CASSVTGGTDTRYF. The CDR3 DNA sequence: TGTGCCAGCAGCGTAACAGGGGGGACAGATACGCGGTATTTT. Full variable domain (outside the CDR3, taken from reference TRBV9 and TRBJ2-3): DSGVTQTPKHLITATGQRVTLRCSPRSGDLSVYWYQQSLDQGLQFLIQYYNGEERAKGNILERFSAQQFPDLHSELNLSSLELGDSALYFCASSVTGGTDTRYFGPGTRLTVL.

A remark on this clonotype: Germline and junction disagree at one end, which may indicate a read error. The chain recombines TRBV20-1 with TRBJ1-4; D gene ambiguous. CDR1 is DFQATT, CDR2 SNEGSKA, per germline (reference sequence). This CDR3 spans 13 amino acids. The CDR3 spells CSARRQENEELFF. CDR3 nucleotide sequence: TGCAGTGCTAGGAGGCAGGAGAATGAAGAACTGTTTTTT.

The V gene is TRBV11-3, the J gene TRBJ1-1; D gene ambiguous. CDR3 size: 15 residues. Germline values: CDR1 SGHNT, CDR2 YENEEA. Trimming removed 2 bases from V and 5 bases from J, with 15 bases in between. The CDR3 region is CASSLSGRRGTEAFF. In nucleotides, the CDR3 is TGTGCCAGCAGCTTATCGGGAAGACGAGGGACTGAAGCTTTCTTT.

The table lists this clonotype with a few counts. This sequence joins TRBV29-1 and TRBJ2-5; 11 bases agree with TRBD2. Germline CDR1 reads SQVTM; CDR2 reads ANQGSEA. There are 15 residues in the CDR3. V lost 7 bases, J lost 4 bases, and 11 bases stayed unmatched. Here the CDR3 DNA reads TGCAGCGGCTCAGGTTTAGCGGGAGGGTCAGAGACCCAGTACTTC. Translation: CSGSGLAGGSETQYF.

The chain joins TRBV5-1 to TRBJ1-2, with D possibly TRBD1 on 6 matching bases. Trimming removed 4 bases from V and 3 bases from J, with 13 bases in between. CDR3 length equals 14 residues. Germline values: CDR1 SGHRS, CDR2 YFSETQ. CDR3 bases: TGCGCCAGCAGCCCTGACCAGGGGTACTATGGCTACACCTTC. It yields the protein CASSPDQGYYGYTF.

The genes are TRBV5-1 and TRBJ2-3, with 7 bases lining up with TRBD1. Unmatched junction bases numbered 7, after V lost 5 bases and J lost 4 bases. Germline V gene lookup returns CDR1 SGHRS and CDR2 YFSETQ. The CDR3 is 14 residues long. CDR3: CASRGQPGADTQYF. In DNA form, the CDR3 reads TGCGCCAGCAGGGGACAGCCTGGGGCAGATACGCAGTATTTT.

V gene TRBV29-1 combines with J gene TRBJ2-3, with D maybe TRBD1 (5 bases). V lost 1 base and J 3 bases, leaving 14 bases between the germline ends. The V gene's germline CDR1 is SQVTM and CDR2 ANQGSEA. The CDR3 runs 15 residues. CDR3 DNA: TGCAGCGTTGAAGGGTGGGGCCAGGGTACAGATACGCAGTATTTT. As protein: CSVEGWGQGTDTQYF.

This clonotype was counted only a few times. The chain is built from TRBV12-3 or TRBV12-4 and TRBJ2-7, with TRBD2 as a possible D gene (5 bases). This CDR3 contains 14 residues. V was pared by 6 bases and J by 3 bases, with 15 bases between. CDR3 nucleotide sequence: TGTGCCAGCAGCGGTTACTTACGGGGCTACGAGCAGTACTTC. The encoded protein is CASSGYLRGYEQYF.

The genes are TRBV21-1 and TRBJ2-1; TRBD2 was called by the table and not checked on the DNA. TRBV21-1 is shown as a pseudogene. The CDR3 is 16 amino acids. DNA for the CDR3: TGTGCCAGCATCGCCCGCAACTCCCCCGTGCGCAATGAGCAGTTCTTC. Translated, it gives CASIARNSPVRNEQFF.